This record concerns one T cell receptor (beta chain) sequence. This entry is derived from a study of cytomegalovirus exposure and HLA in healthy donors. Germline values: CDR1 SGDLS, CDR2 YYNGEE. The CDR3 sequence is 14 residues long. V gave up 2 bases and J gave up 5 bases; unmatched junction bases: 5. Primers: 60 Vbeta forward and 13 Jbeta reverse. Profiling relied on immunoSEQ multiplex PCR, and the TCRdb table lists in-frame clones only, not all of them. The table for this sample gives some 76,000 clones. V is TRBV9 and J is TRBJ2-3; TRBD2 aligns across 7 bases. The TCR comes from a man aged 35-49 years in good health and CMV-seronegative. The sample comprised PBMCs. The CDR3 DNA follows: TGTGCCAGCAGCGTGTCGGGGGGTTTAGATACGCAGTATTTT. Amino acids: CASSVSGGLDTQYF.